A selection of T cell receptor beta chains follows, all from one sample in a study of T cell repertoires in cytomegalovirus infection. TCRdb reprocessed the reads with MiXCR, giving one entry per CDR3 protein. This table holds about 300,000 distinct CDR3 sequences, about 25% found once. The specimen was PBMCs. These receptors were collected from a human donor in good health (CMV status not recorded). Some clones in this sample may be carry-over from other donors' samples. Both conserved end residues are trimmed from each CDR3. Clone size is given for some rows only: seen once, a few or many times, or a class if the clone is expanded.

abundance,v_gene,j_gene,CDR3aa
many,TRBV7-8,TRBJ2-1,ASSFARDNEQF
-,TRBV6-6,TRBJ2-3,ASSYTIADTQY
-,TRBV28,TRBJ2-3,ASRNIVGEGATDTQY
once,TRBV28,TRBJ2-1,ATRAHEQF
many,TRBV28,TRBJ2-5,ASGQGVQETQY
once,TRBV7-3,TRBJ2-3,ASSSNGGQDGTDTQY
-,TRBV7-2,TRBJ2-1,ASSAHSGSYNEQF
many,TRBV7-8,TRBJ2-2,ASVGPEATGAHTGELF
few,TRBV28,TRBJ2-1,ASSPSDALAPSSYNEQF
many,TRBV7-2,TRBJ2-3,ASSSLAGGPVDTQY
few,TRBV7-2,TRBJ2-5,ASSFLSSGQETQY
many,TRBV7-2,TRBJ2-5,ASSLSYQETQY
-,TRBV5-1,TRBJ2-2,ASRGGGAPNGELF
once,TRBV19,TRBJ2-7,ASSIAASGTYEQY
-,TRBV7-9,TRBJ2-2,ASSAGTGNTGELF
-,TRBV6-2/TRBV6-3,TRBJ2-5,ASNEVAGAKRETQY
-,TRBV20-1,TRBJ1-3,SAKGEDGNTIY
many,TRBV7-2,TRBJ2-2,ASSFTSGTTSGELF
-,TRBV7-6,TRBJ2-5,ASSATGGGGETQY
once,TRBV27,TRBJ1-3,ASSLSNRGWSGNTIY
-,TRBV14,TRBJ2-6,ASSQDSRTTDSGANVLT
few,TRBV20-1,TRBJ1-6,SAPLGSLH
few,TRBV11-2,TRBJ2-3,ASSLASGISTDTQY
few,TRBV7-3,TRBJ2-1,ASSLRTTSGGNEQF
many,TRBV7-7,TRBJ2-1,ASSSQTGGEQF
-,TRBV15,TRBJ2-3,ATSRGRGRGGTDTQY
-,TRBV5-1,TRBJ1-1,ASSLQRLGTEAF
few,TRBV5-1,TRBJ1-1,ASSLTGRGAEAF
many,TRBV6-1,TRBJ2-1,ASRRTSGKSYNEQF
many,TRBV7-2,TRBJ2-6,ASSLVFAGPLSGANVLT
many,TRBV7-2,TRBJ1-1,ASSSAGGRNTEAF